The rows below give T cell receptor beta chains drawn from one sample of a study of CD8 T cells in ankylosing spondylitis. Using its own MiXCR run on the 5' RACE reads, TCRdb lists one record per CDR3 protein. This sample has some 400,000 distinct CDR3 sequences, with about a fifth found just once. Sequenced input: blood, either unsorted or a sorted T cell fraction (not recorded which). The source of these receptors is a male donor with ankylosing spondylitis. CDR3s include the opening cysteine and the closing phenylalanine or tryptophan. The D gene is left open where the match is weak. Rows may omit the clone size; those that give it use once, few, many or a size class.

J: TRBJ2-1; length: 14; D: -; size: few; V: TRBV6-2/TRBV6-3; DNA: TGTGCCAGCAGTTATGTATTGGGGAAGGCTGAGCAGTTCTTC; CDR3: CASSYVLGKAEQFF
J: TRBJ2-3; length: 17; D: TRBD2; size: -; V: TRBV19; DNA: TGTGCCAGTAAATTAGCGGGAGGGCCAATTGAGTTAGATACGCAGTATTTT; CDR3: CASKLAGGPIELDTQYF
J: TRBJ2-1; length: 15; D: -; size: -; V: TRBV11-3; DNA: TGTGCCAGCAGCTTAGGCCGAGGGCTATGGAATGAGCAGTTCTTC; CDR3: CASSLGRGLWNEQFF
J: TRBJ2-1; length: 14; D: TRBD2; size: few; V: TRBV6-1; DNA: TGTGCCAGCAGTGAATTTGCGACTAGCAGTGAGCAGTTCTTC; CDR3: CASSEFATSSEQFF
J: TRBJ1-5; length: 14; D: TRBD1; size: few; V: TRBV12-3/TRBV12-4; DNA: TGTGCCAGCAGTTTTACAGGGGGCGATCAGCCCCAGCATTTT; CDR3: CASSFTGGDQPQHF
J: TRBJ2-3; length: 16; D: -; size: -; V: TRBV9; DNA: TGTGCCAGCAGCGCCCCCGGGGGCGTCTCGGCGGTAACGCAGTATTTT; CDR3: CASSAPGGVSAVTQYF
J: TRBJ2-1; length: 16; D: -; size: few; V: TRBV6-5; DNA: TGTGCCAGCAGTTACTCGCGGCCAACCCTAATGGATGAGCAGTTCTTC; CDR3: CASSYSRPTLMDEQFF
J: TRBJ2-1; length: 15; D: -; size: -; V: TRBV11-2; DNA: TGTGCCAGCAGCTTAATGGGGAGCTCCTACAATGAGCAGTTCTTC; CDR3: CASSLMGSSYNEQFF
J: TRBJ2-1; length: 17; D: -; size: -; V: TRBV4-3; DNA: TGCGCCAGCAGCCAGAGGCCTACAGGGTCCGGGTACAATGAGCAGTTCTTC; CDR3: CASSQRPTGSGYNEQFF
J: TRBJ2-7; length: 15; D: TRBD1; size: many; V: TRBV29-1; DNA: TGCAGCGTTGATCTAGTAGGGACAGGGTTCTCCGAGCAGTACTTC; CDR3: CSVDLVGTGFSEQYF
J: TRBJ2-2; length: 13; D: -; size: few; V: TRBV2; DNA: TGTGCCAGCAGTAACCATGGCACCGGGGAGCTGTTTTTT; CDR3: CASSNHGTGELFF
J: TRBJ1-6; length: 16; D: -; size: few; V: TRBV28; DNA: TGTGCCAGCAGTTTAAGCACAGGGTGGTGGAATTCACCCCTCCACTTT; CDR3: CASSLSTGWWNSPLHF
J: TRBJ1-1; length: 13; D: -; size: few; V: TRBV5-1; DNA: TGCGCCAGCAGCTTGCCCACCCACACTGAAGCTTTCTTT; CDR3: CASSLPTHTEAFF
J: TRBJ2-7; length: 15; D: -; size: -; V: TRBV28; DNA: TGTGCCAGCAGTGATTCTGGATTCGATCGCTACGAGCAGTACTTC; CDR3: CASSDSGFDRYEQYF
J: TRBJ1-5; length: 13; D: -; size: -; V: TRBV20-1; DNA: TGCAGTGCTAGGCAGCAGGGGTTTCAGCCCCAGCATTTT; CDR3: CSARQQGFQPQHF
J: TRBJ1-6; length: 14; D: TRBD1; size: -; V: TRBV20-1; DNA: TGCAGTGCCCCAGCGTTTAGGGGGCAGGGACCCCTCCACTTT; CDR3: CSAPAFRGQGPLHF
J: TRBJ1-6; length: 17; D: -; size: few; V: TRBV10-3; DNA: TGTGCCATCAGTGAGTCTGGAGGGACGGTGGATAATTCACCCCTCCACTTT; CDR3: CAISESGGTVDNSPLHF
J: TRBJ2-1; length: 16; D: TRBD2; size: -; V: TRBV20-1; DNA: TGCAGTGCTAGAGATATTCTAGGGACTAGCTACAATGAGCAGTTCTTC; CDR3: CSARDILGTSYNEQFF
J: TRBJ2-7; length: 13; D: TRBD2; size: few; V: TRBV2; DNA: TGTGCCAGCAGTGAACTAGCGGTTCAAGAGCAGTACTTC; CDR3: CASSELAVQEQYF
J: TRBJ1-1; length: 13; D: TRBD1; size: -; V: TRBV5-1; DNA: TGCGCCAGCAGCTTCGACAGGGCCACTGAAGCTTTCTTT; CDR3: CASSFDRATEAFF
J: TRBJ2-3; length: 16; D: TRBD1; size: -; V: TRBV28; DNA: TGTGCCAGCAAAATTCCGGGACAGGGCCCCACAGATACGCAGTATTTT; CDR3: CASKIPGQGPTDTQYF
J: TRBJ1-5; length: 15; D: -; size: few; V: TRBV19; DNA: TGTGCCAGTAGTATTTCGGGCATCAATCAGCTTGTCCAGCATTTT; CDR3: CASSISGINQLVQHF
J: TRBJ2-1; length: 15; D: -; size: few; V: TRBV30; DNA: TGTGCCTGGAGTGCTGGACTACAACCCTACAATGAGCAGTTCTTC; CDR3: CAWSAGLQPYNEQFF
J: TRBJ2-7; length: 17; D: TRBD1; size: -; V: TRBV25-1; DNA: TGTGCCAGCAGTGGATACTTCGGGACAGGGGCCGCCTACGAGCAGTACTTC; CDR3: CASSGYFGTGAAYEQYF
J: TRBJ2-3; length: 17; D: -; size: -; V: TRBV5-1; DNA: TGCGCCAGCAGCTTTCTGCCCCGGGGCGGGAGCACAGATACGCAGTATTTT; CDR3: CASSFLPRGGSTDTQYF
J: TRBJ1-1; length: 13; D: TRBD1; size: -; V: TRBV24-1; DNA: TGTGCCACCAGTGCCCGCCGGGACAGTGAAGCTTTCTTT; CDR3: CATSARRDSEAFF
J: TRBJ2-7; length: 13; D: -; size: -; V: TRBV20-1; DNA: TGCAGTGCTCGTTTAAGGACCGCCTACGAGCAGTACTTC; CDR3: CSARLRTAYEQYF
J: TRBJ2-2; length: 16; D: TRBD2; size: -; V: TRBV2; DNA: TGTGCCAGCAGTTTAGCGGGAGGTACGAACACCGGGGAGCTGTTTTTT; CDR3: CASSLAGGTNTGELFF